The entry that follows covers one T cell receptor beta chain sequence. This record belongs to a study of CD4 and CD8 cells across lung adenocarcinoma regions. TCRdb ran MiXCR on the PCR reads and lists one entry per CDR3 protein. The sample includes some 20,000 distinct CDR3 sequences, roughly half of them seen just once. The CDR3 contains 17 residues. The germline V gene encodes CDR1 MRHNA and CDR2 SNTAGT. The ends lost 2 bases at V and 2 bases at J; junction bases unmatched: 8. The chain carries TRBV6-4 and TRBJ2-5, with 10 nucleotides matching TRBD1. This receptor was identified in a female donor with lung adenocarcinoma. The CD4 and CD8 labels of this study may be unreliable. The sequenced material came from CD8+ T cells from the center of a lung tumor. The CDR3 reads CASSDPNSGQGQETQYF. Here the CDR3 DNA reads TGTGCCAGCAGTGACCCGAACTCGGGACAGGGGCAAGAGACCCAGTACTTC.